This T cell receptor (beta chain) was sequenced in a study of CD8 T cells in Susac syndrome. The study, taken as a whole, reports: As the study acknowledged, the number of individuals who were part of its TCR sequencing and HLA analysis was relatively small.

The CDR3 covers 14 residues. V trimming: 2 bases; J trimming: 3 bases; junction bases outside the gene matches: 6. Germline CDR1 is SQVTM and CDR2 is ANQGSEA. Those who served as multiple sclerosis controls were treatment-naive patients with stable or active relapsing-remitting disease. TEMRA cells were FACS-enriched, with CD8+ and CD4+ T cells isolated negatively. For this clonotype: Its antigen is unidentified.

Random hexamers primed reverse transcription of about 0.5 to 1 ug RNA. Amplification of TCR beta CDR3 across 54 Vbeta and 13 Jbeta was performed with immunoSEQ multiplex PCR. TCRdb passed the immunoSEQ multiplex PCR reads through MiXCR, listing each CDR3 protein once. The sample has some 140,000 distinct CDR3 sequences, around 91% seen once. V is TRBV29-1 and J is TRBJ1-2; 7 nucleotides align to TRBD1. The sample was CD8+ T cells from PBMCs. The TCR originated in a human donor with multiple sclerosis. The CDR3 here is CSVEIQGGYYGYTF. DNA for the CDR3: TGCAGCGTTGAAATCCAGGGGGGATACTATGGCTACACCTTC.